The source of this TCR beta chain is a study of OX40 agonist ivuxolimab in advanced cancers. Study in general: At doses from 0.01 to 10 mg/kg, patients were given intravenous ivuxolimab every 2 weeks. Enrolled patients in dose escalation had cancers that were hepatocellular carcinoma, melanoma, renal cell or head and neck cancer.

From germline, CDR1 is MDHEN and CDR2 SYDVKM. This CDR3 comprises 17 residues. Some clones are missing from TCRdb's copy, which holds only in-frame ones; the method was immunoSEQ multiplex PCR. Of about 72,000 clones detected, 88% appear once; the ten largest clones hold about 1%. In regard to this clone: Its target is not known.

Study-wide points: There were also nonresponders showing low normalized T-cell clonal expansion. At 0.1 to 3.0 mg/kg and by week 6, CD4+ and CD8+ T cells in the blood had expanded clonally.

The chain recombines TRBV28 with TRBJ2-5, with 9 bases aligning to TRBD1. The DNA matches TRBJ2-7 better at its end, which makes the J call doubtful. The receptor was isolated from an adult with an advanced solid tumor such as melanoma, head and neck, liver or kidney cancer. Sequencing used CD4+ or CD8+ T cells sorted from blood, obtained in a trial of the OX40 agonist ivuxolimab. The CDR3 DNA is TGTGCCAGCAGTTCGAGACCGGGACAGGGTTCCCTCCACGAGCAGTACTTC. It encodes CASSSRPGQGSLHEQYF.